The 20 T cell receptor beta chains in this list originate from one sample, sequenced in a study of T cell repertoires in cytomegalovirus infection. TCRdb used MiXCR to reprocess the reads, holding one entry per CDR3 protein. The table shows roughly 250,000 distinct CDR3 sequences, with approximately 22% occurring only once. The sample comprised CD8+ T cells from PBMCs. These receptor sequences come from a human donor in good health (CMV status not recorded). Some clones in this sample may be carry-over from other donors' samples.

This clonotype was seen repeatedly, ten times or more. V gene TRBV7-2 combines with J gene TRBJ2-7; TRBD1 matches 7 bases. This CDR3 is 18 amino acids long. The trim removed 6 bases at V and 5 bases at J, leaving 22 bases unmatched. Germline-derived CDR1 and CDR2 are SGHTA and FQGNSA. The CDR3 DNA is TGTGCCAGCAGTTTCCGAGCGGACAGGTCATTCCCCGGCGACGAGCAGTACTTC. Translated: CASSFRADRSFPGDEQYF.

The rearrangement uses TRBV6-1 and TRBJ2-7, with TRBD1 matching over 7 bases. V shed 5 bases and J 4 bases; nucleotides not matched to a gene: 11. The CDR3 is 15 residues long. Germline lookup yields CDR1 MNHNS and CDR2 SASEGT. CDR3 DNA sequence: TGTGCCAGCAGTCAGGTGGTAGGGACAGAGTACGAGCAGTACTTC. It is translated as CASSQVVGTEYEQYF.

The chain recombines TRBV6-5 with TRBJ2-6, with D uncertain. CDR3 length: 15 amino acids. Per germline, CDR1 MNHEY and CDR2 SVGAGI. Trimming took 0 bases from V and 0 from J, leaving 3 bases between them. CDR3 DNA sequence: TGTGCCAGCAGTTACTCCAACTCTGGGGCCAACGTCCTGACTTTC. Translating gives CASSYSNSGANVLTF.

In its sample, this clonotype was seen a few times. The chain links TRBV6-2 or TRBV6-3 to TRBJ2-7; 9 bases are shared with TRBD2. CDR3 length: 16 amino acids. The V gene end was trimmed by 0 bases and the J gene end by 2 bases; junction bases not matched to a gene: 5. Per germline, CDR1 MNHEY and CDR2 SVGEGT. The CDR3 region is CASSYSMLAGPYEQYF. Written as DNA, the CDR3 is TGTGCCAGCAGTTACTCGATGCTAGCGGGGCCCTACGAGCAGTACTTC.

The rearrangement joins TRBV29-1 to TRBJ2-1, with D perhaps given as TRBD1 or TRBD2 (5 bases each). The germline V gene encodes CDR1 SQVTM and CDR2 ANQGSEA. The ends were cut back, 5 bases at V and 5 bases at J, with 7 bases in the middle. This CDR3 spans 11 amino acids. The DNA of the CDR3 is TGCAGCGTTCTGGGGGACAATGAGCAGTTCTTC. Translating it yields CSVLGDNEQFF.

The chain joins TRBV9 to TRBJ1-2, with D tentatively TRBD1 (5 bases). There are 14 residues in the CDR3. The V end was cut by 3 bases, the J end by 4 bases, with 13 bases between. Germline CDR1 is SGDLS and CDR2 is YYNGEE. The CDR3 DNA reads TGTGCCAGCAGCGCCCCATATGACAGCTATGGCTACACCTTC. Translating it yields CASSAPYDSYGYTF.

This rearrangement joins TRBV4-1 to TRBJ1-2; a weak D match, TRBD1 (5 bases). The V end was cut by 4 bases, the J end by 4 bases, with 16 bases between. This CDR3 has 15 residues. Germline lookup yields CDR1 MGHRA and CDR2 YSYEKL. The CDR3 DNA sequence: TGCGCCAGCAGCCCCGGACAATCGTACGGCTATGGCTACACCTTC. This encodes CASSPGQSYGYGYTF.

In its sample, this clonotype was seen a few times. The chain uses TRBV20-1 and TRBJ2-5; TRBD2 agrees at 7 bases. The germline V gene encodes CDR1 DFQATT and CDR2 SNEGSKA (reference sequence). The CDR3 loop spans 17 amino acids. The V gene end was trimmed by 5 bases and the J gene end by 5 bases; junction bases not matched to a gene: 20. CDR3 DNA: TGCAGTGCTCTGCGGGGTCGCGGGGGAACCTGGGGGGAGACCCAGTACTTC. It codes for CSALRGRGGTWGETQYF.

CDR3 region: CASSLDWRLAGELFF. CDR3 nucleotide sequence: TGTGCCAGCAGCTTAGATTGGAGGCTAGCCGGGGAGCTGTTTTTT. The genes are TRBV11-2 and TRBJ2-2; weak D call: TRBD2 (5 bases). Per the germline V gene, CDR1 is SGHAT and CDR2 is FQNNGV. There are 15 residues in the CDR3. Trimming shortened V by 0 bases and J by 6 bases, and 11 bases separated the two germline ends.

This clonotype occurred a few times. J is TRBJ2-2 and V is TRBV6-6, with 11 positions matching TRBD2. Looked up from germline, CDR1 is MNHNY and CDR2 is SVGAGI (reference sequence). CDR3 length: 18 amino acids. With 1 base clipped from V and 4 bases from J, the junction kept 8 bases outside the gene matches. This chain's CDR3 is CASSYLVAGGQSTGELFF. DNA for the CDR3: TGTGCCAGCAGTTACTTGGTAGCGGGGGGGCAGAGCACCGGGGAGCTGTTTTTT.

This clonotype was found many times. V gene TRBV7-6 combines with J gene TRBJ2-1; D uncertain. Germline lookup yields CDR1 SGHVS and CDR2 FNYEAQ. This CDR3 has 14 residues. Trimming left V 2 bases short and J 8 bases short, with 13 bases between. The CDR3, as DNA: TGTGCCAGCAGCTTAATCGCAGGATCGTATGAGCAGTTCTTC. It is translated as CASSLIAGSYEQFF. Looking up the rest from reference TRBV7-6 and TRBJ2-1 gives the full variable domain: GAGVSQSPRYKVTKRGQDVALRCDPISGHVSLYWYRQALGQGPEFLTYFNYEAQQDKSGLPNDRFSAERPEGSISTLTIQRTEQRDSAMYRCASSLIAGSYEQFFGPGTRLTVL.

This clonotype has at least ten counts. This chain joins TRBV13 and TRBJ2-1; 16 positions agree with TRBD2. V gave up 3 bases and J gave up 2 bases; unmatched junction bases: 7. The V gene's germline CDR1 is PRHDT and CDR2 FYEKMQ (reference sequence). The CDR3 is made up of 19 amino acids. The CDR3 coding sequence is TGTGCCAGCAGCTTCCTCGGGACTAGCGGGGGGGCGCCCTACAATGAGCAGTTCTTC. Translated: CASSFLGTSGGAPYNEQFF.

In this sample, this clonotype turned up a few times. The gene calls are TRBV19 and TRBJ1-1; D not resolved. This CDR3 contains 13 residues. The V and J ends lost 3 bases and 3 bases respectively, with 8 bases between them. Germline V gene lookup returns CDR1 LNHDA and CDR2 SQIVND (reference sequence). The CDR3 spells CASSISSYTEAFF. The CDR3 nucleotides are TGTGCCAGTAGTATCTCCTCTTACACTGAAGCTTTCTTT. The entire variable domain, with the rest obtained from reference TRBV19 and TRBJ1-1, is as follows: DGGITQSPKYLFRKEGQNVTLSCEQNLNHDAMYWYRQDPGQGLRLIYYSQIVNDFQKGDIAEGYSVSREKKESFPLTVTSAQKNPTAFYLCASSISSYTEAFFGQGTRLTVV.

This clonotype was detected many times. The rearrangement links TRBV7-9 to TRBJ2-5; no definite D call. Germline lookup yields CDR1 SEHNR and CDR2 FQNEAQ (reference sequence). This CDR3 has 14 residues. The germline V and J ends were trimmed by 5 bases and 0 bases, with 10 bases remaining between them. As DNA, the CDR3 is TGTGCCAGCAGCCTCAACAGTTACCAAGAGACCCAGTACTTC. This translates into CASSLNSYQETQYF. The variable domain in full, completed from reference TRBV7-9 and TRBJ2-5, reads DTGVSQNPRHKITKRGQNVTFRCDPISEHNRLYWYRQTLGQGPEFLTYFQNEAQLEKSRLLSDRFSAERPKGSFSTLEIQRTEQGDSAMYLCASSLNSYQETQYFGPGTRLLVL.

This clonotype was seen at least ten times. The genes are TRBV7-6 and TRBJ2-1; D unclear. Trimming pared 5 bases from V and 9 bases from J, leaving 14 bases between. Germline CDR1 is SGHVS and CDR2 is FNYEAQ. The CDR3 is 13 residues long. The CDR3 DNA follows: TGTGCCAGCAGCCGCTCCCCGGGTAGTGAGCAGTTCTTC. This translates into CASSRSPGSEQFF.

The rearrangement uses TRBV10-3 and TRBJ2-7, with 9 bases lining up with TRBD1. The V and J ends lost 6 bases and 7 bases, in that order; junction bases with no gene match: 13. Germline lookup yields CDR1 ENHRY and CDR2 SYGVKD. The CDR3 covers 15 residues. CDR3 coding DNA: TGTGCCATCAGCGGCGCTCCGGGACAGGGTGGAGAGCAGTACTTC. It translates to CAISGAPGQGGEQYF.

The genes are TRBV20-1 and TRBJ2-1; D tentatively fits TRBD1 or TRBD2 (5 bases each). V lost 5 bases, J lost 5 bases, and 16 bases lay in between. The CDR3 loop spans 14 amino acids. Germline V gene sequence: CDR1 DFQATT, CDR2 SNEGSKA (reference sequence). The CDR3 region has the DNA TGCAGTGCTGGCCCTGGGACGTGGCACAATGAGCAGTTCTTC. Protein: CSAGPGTWHNEQFF.

This clonotype was seen more than once but under ten times. The genes are TRBV5-3 and TRBJ2-3; TRBD1 might be the D (6 bases). TRBV5-3 is an ORF, and what it does is uncertain. Trimming took 8 bases from V and 3 from J, leaving 19 bases between them. This CDR3 is built from 15 residues. CDR3 nucleotide sequence: TGTGCCAGCCCGACTCCGGGACACCCAACAGATACGCAGTATTTT. Encoded protein: CASPTPGHPTDTQYF.

The chain has TRBV12-3 or TRBV12-4 and TRBJ1-5; 7 positions match TRBD1. The V segment lost 6 bases and the J segment 7 bases; nucleotides outside the gene matches: 12. The CDR3 covers 15 residues. Here the CDR3 DNA reads TGTGCCAGCAGCACGAAAAGACAGGGAGGGCAGCCCCAGCATTTT. This codes for CASSTKRQGGQPQHF.

This clonotype has only a few counts. This chain joins TRBV29-1 and TRBJ2-7; 7 bases match TRBD1. Germline V CDR1 and CDR2: SQVTM, ANQGSEA. This CDR3 comprises 15 residues. J gave up 5 bases and V 0 bases, and 10 bases lay outside the gene matches. DNA of the CDR3: TGCAGCGTTGAAGATATGGAGACAGGGCCGCACGAGCAGTACTTC. Protein product: CSVEDMETGPHEQYF.